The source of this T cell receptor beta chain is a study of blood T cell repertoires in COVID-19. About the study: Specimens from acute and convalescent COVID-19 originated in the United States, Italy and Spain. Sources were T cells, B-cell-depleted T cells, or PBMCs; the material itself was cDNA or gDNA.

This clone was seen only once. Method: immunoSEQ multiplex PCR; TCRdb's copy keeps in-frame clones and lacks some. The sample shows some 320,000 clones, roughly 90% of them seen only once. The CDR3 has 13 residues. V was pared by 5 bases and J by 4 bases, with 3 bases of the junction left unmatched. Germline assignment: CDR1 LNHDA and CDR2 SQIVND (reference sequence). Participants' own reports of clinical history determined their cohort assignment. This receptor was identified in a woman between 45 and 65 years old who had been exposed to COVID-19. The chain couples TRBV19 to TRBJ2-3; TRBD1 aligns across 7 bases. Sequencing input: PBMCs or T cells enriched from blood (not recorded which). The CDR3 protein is CASSGQGADTQYF. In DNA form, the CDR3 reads TGTGCCAGTAGTGGCCAGGGGGCAGATACGCAGTATTTT.